This T cell receptor (beta chain) appears in the sequencing data of a study of molecular identifiers for immune sequencing clone quantification. General study results and limits: In CMV-specific effectors, clones above 20 copies held over 99% of molecules; naive, under 1%.

About this clonotype itself: Its antigen is as yet unknown. A much more abundant neighbour one base away suggests this may be a read error.

This CDR3 has 15 residues. Bulk TCR libraries were made with methods that had been previously described and with listed TCR primers. TCRdb ran MiXCR on the PCR reads and lists one entry per CDR3 protein. The sample consists of more than 450,000 distinct CDR3 sequences, 20% to 25% of them appearing once. Libraries from naive CD8 cells were generated from approximately 20,000 to 1,000,000 sorted cells (with 10%, 30% or 50% RNA). The source is a human donor in good health. Some libraries in this study had Jurkat cell RNA spiked in. This rearrangement joins TRBV23-1 to TRBJ2-3, with 7 nucleotides matching TRBD1. TRBV23-1 is marked as an open reading frame, function uncertain. The sequencing sample was made of naive CD8+ T cells from blood, with Jurkat cell RNA spiked in. The subset was: FACS-sorted CD8+CD4-CCR7+CD45RA+ naive T cells. As DNA, the CDR3 is TGCGCCGGCAGTCAAAGGGGGCGCGGGACAGATACGCAGTATTTT. It translates to CAGSQRGRGTDTQYF.